The 29 T cell receptor beta chains below all came from one sample that was sequenced in a study of T cell repertoires in cytomegalovirus infection. No antigen is known for these receptors. TCRdb re-called the reads through MiXCR, storing one row per CDR3 protein. The sample consists of some 270,000 distinct CDR3 sequences, around 20% of them appearing once. Material: cultured PBMCs, obtained from culture after CMV antigen stimulation. Every receptor here comes from a human donor in good health (CMV status not recorded). Some clones in this sample may be carry-over from other donors' samples.

The CDR3 here is CSARDLVGVIQETQYF. CDR3 DNA sequence: TGCAGTGCTAGAGATCTGGTGGGAGTGATCCAAGAGACCCAGTACTTC. The V call is TRBV20-1, the J call TRBJ2-5, with a tentative D call TRBD2 (5 bases). This CDR3 has 16 amino acids. Germline loops: CDR1 DFQATT, CDR2 SNEGSKA (reference sequence). V was trimmed by 0 bases and J by 1 base, leaving 15 bases between them.

The chain has TRBV7-6 and TRBJ2-1; 7 bases line up with TRBD2. Losses at the gene ends were 4 bases for V and 3 bases for J; bases not matched to a gene: 6. This CDR3 is built from 15 residues. CDR1 and CDR2 (germline): SGHVS, FNYEAQ. In nucleotides, the CDR3 is TGTGCCAGCAGCTCCCCGGGACTACTCTACAATGAGCAGTTCTTC. This encodes CASSSPGLLYNEQFF.

The chain employs TRBV3-1 and TRBJ1-2; D gene unclear. The CDR3 spans 13 residues. Trimming shortened V by 0 bases and J by 4 bases, and 6 bases separated the two germline ends. Germline CDR1 reads LGHDT; CDR2 reads YNNKEL (reference sequence). CDR3 coding DNA: TGTGCCAGCAGCCAAGATGTACTCTATGGCTACACCTTC. Amino acid sequence: CASSQDVLYGYTF.

At least ten counts were recorded for this clonotype. The chain couples TRBV6-2 or TRBV6-3 to TRBJ2-7; TRBD2 aligns across 9 bases. CDR1 is MNHEY and CDR2 is SVGEGT in the germline V gene. This CDR3 is 14 amino acids long. The ends lost 2 bases at V and 8 bases at J; junction bases unmatched: 7. The CDR3 bases are TGTGCCAGCAGTTACGGCGGGAGGGGCATTCAGCAGTACTTC. Translation: CASSYGGRGIQQYF.

The chain carries TRBV9 and TRBJ2-1; 16 nucleotides line up with TRBD2. The ends lost 3 bases at V and 0 bases at J; junction bases unmatched: 9. Germline V gene lookup returns CDR1 SGDLS and CDR2 YYNGEE. CDR3 length: 20 residues. As DNA, the CDR3 is TGTGCCAGCAGCGAAACGGGACTAGCGGGAGGGGGGAGCTCCTACAATGAGCAGTTCTTC. Translated: CASSETGLAGGGSSYNEQFF.

The V gene is TRBV11-3, the J gene TRBJ2-1, with TRBD2 matching 12 bases. After removal of 4 bases from V and 10 bases from J, the junction contained 8 bases not matched to a gene. The CDR3 sequence is 15 residues long. Germline V gene data show CDR1 as SGHNT and CDR2 as YENEEA. CDR3 sequence (DNA): TGTGCCAGCAGCTCCCCCCGACTAGCGGGGGCCGAGCAGTTCTTC. This sequence encodes CASSSPRLAGAEQFF.

The chain couples TRBV7-9 to TRBJ1-1; D gene uncertain. Trimming left V 3 bases short and J 3 bases short, with 8 bases between. This CDR3 has 13 residues. From germline, CDR1 is SEHNR and CDR2 FQNEAQ (reference sequence). The chain's CDR3 is CASSFEGDTEAFF. CDR3 nucleotide sequence: TGTGCCAGCAGCTTCGAGGGCGACACTGAAGCTTTCTTT.

Many counts were recorded for this clonotype. The chain couples TRBV7-2 to TRBJ2-3; D is tentatively TRBD1 or TRBD2 (5 bases each). This CDR3 spans 12 amino acids. CDR1 and CDR2 (germline): SGHTA, FQGNSA. V lost 5 bases and J 8 bases, leaving 11 bases between the germline ends. CDR3 loop: CASSTPGRTQYF. The CDR3 DNA follows: TGTGCCAGCAGCACCCCGGGACGTACGCAGTATTTT. Drawing the rest from reference TRBV7-2 and TRBJ2-3, the complete variable domain is GAGVSQSPSNKVTEKGKDVELRCDPISGHTALYWYRQSLGQGLEFLIYFQGNSAPDKSGLPSDRFSAERTGGSVSTLTIQRTQQEDSAVYLCASSTPGRTQYFGPGTRLTVL.

This chain uses TRBV5-4 with TRBJ2-4; 8 nucleotides line up with TRBD1. The CDR3 loop spans 16 amino acids. Trimming cost V 5 bases and J 2 bases; bases outside gene matches: 9. The germline V gene has CDR1 SGHNT and CDR2 YYREEE (reference sequence). CDR3: CASSEKTGGTKNIQYF. The CDR3 nucleotides read TGTGCCAGCAGTGAAAAAACAGGGGGGACCAAAAACATTCAGTACTTC.

This clonotype was seen ten or more times. The chain carries TRBV19 and TRBJ2-2; 7 bases are shared with TRBD1. This CDR3 has 15 residues. The ends lost 9 bases at V and 0 bases at J; junction bases unmatched: 7. Germline assignment: CDR1 LNHDA and CDR2 SQIVND (reference sequence). In DNA form, the CDR3 reads TGTGCCAGCACCCCGGGACAGACGAACACCGGGGAGCTGTTTTTT. Translation: CASTPGQTNTGELFF.

A few counts support this clonotype. The rearrangement uses TRBV28 and TRBJ1-5; no definite D call. V was clipped by 10 bases and J by 2 bases, with 9 bases between them. The CDR3 sequence is 12 residues long. Germline V gene data show CDR1 as MDHEN and CDR2 as SYDVKM. This CDR3 is CATVTGNQPQHF. The CDR3 DNA reads as TGTGCCACCGTTACAGGCAATCAGCCCCAGCATTTT.

The V gene is TRBV7-9, the J gene TRBJ2-7; no reliable D call. Per germline, CDR1 SEHNR and CDR2 FQNEAQ (reference sequence). The CDR3 is 13 residues long. Trimming pared 5 bases from V and 4 bases from J, leaving 12 bases between. The CDR3 sequence is CASSKLRSYEQYF. The CDR3 DNA sequence: TGTGCCAGCAGCAAACTTAGGTCATACGAGCAGTACTTC. The complete variable domain, with remaining parts taken from reference TRBV7-9 and TRBJ2-7, reads DTGVSQNPRHKITKRGQNVTFRCDPISEHNRLYWYRQTLGQGPEFLTYFQNEAQLEKSRLLSDRFSAERPKGSFSTLEIQRTEQGDSAMYLCASSKLRSYEQYFGPGTRLTVT.

CDR3 bases: TGTGCCAGCAGCCCCCGGGACAGCAATCAGCCCCAGCATTTT. Translation: CASSPRDSNQPQHF. The J gene is TRBJ1-5, the V gene TRBV27, with a weak D call TRBD1 (5 bases). The CDR3 runs 14 residues. CDR1 MNHEY and CDR2 SMNVEV come from the germline V gene (reference sequence). V lost 6 bases, J lost 1 base, and 10 bases lay in between.

This clonotype has a count of ten or more. The chain carries TRBV27 and TRBJ2-3; 13 bases align to TRBD2. V lost 4 bases and J lost 6; bases outside the gene matches: 10. CDR3 size: 17 residues. Germline V gene lookup returns CDR1 MNHEY and CDR2 SMNVEV (reference sequence). The CDR3 DNA reads as TGTGCCAGCAGTTCACTAGCGGGAGGGCCGGAGGAGGATACGCAGTATTTT. As protein: CASSSLAGGPEEDTQYF.

This clonotype showed up many times. The chain joins TRBV7-2 to TRBJ1-1; perhaps TRBD1 as D (5 bases). The CDR3 has 13 amino acids. V was cut by 8 bases and J by 3 bases, with 13 bases left in between. CDR1 and CDR2 (germline): SGHTA, FQGNSA. CDR3 sequence reads: CASRSGTDTEAFF. CDR3 sequence (DNA): TGTGCCAGCCGCTCAGGGACCGACACTGAAGCTTTCTTT.

This clonotype was found a few times. The V and J genes are TRBV12-3 or TRBV12-4 and TRBJ2-3; D is ambiguous. Trimming left V 1 base short and J 6 bases short, with 8 bases between. The CDR3 loop spans 13 amino acids. The CDR3 sequence is CASSLGVRDTQYF. CDR3 nucleotide sequence: TGTGCCAGCAGTTTAGGGGTTCGGGATACGCAGTATTTT.

This clonotype was found a few times. This chain connects TRBV11-3 to TRBJ2-3; 8 bases are a match to TRBD2. CDR3 length: 15 amino acids. Trimming at V came to 3 bases and at J to 5 bases, leaving 7 bases not matched to a gene. Germline V lookup: CDR1 SGHNT, CDR2 YENEEA. CDR3 DNA sequence: TGTGCCAGCAGCTTTGTTGCGGGAGGAGAAGATACGCAGTATTTT. Translated: CASSFVAGGEDTQYF.

Ten or more counts support this clonotype. The rearrangement uses TRBV11-2 and TRBJ1-4; 8 bases line up with TRBD1. Germline V gene data show CDR1 as SGHAT and CDR2 as FQNNGV. Trimming cost V 2 bases and J 8 bases; bases outside gene matches: 10. CDR3 length: 16 amino acids. The CDR3 DNA is TGTGCCAGCAGCTTAAGGCTGGCAGGGGGCGACGAAAAACTGTTTTTT. As protein: CASSLRLAGGDEKLFF.

CDR3 DNA sequence: TGTGCCAGCAGTTCCCAGGGGGTATCAGATACGCAGTATTTT. Protein: CASSSQGVSDTQYF. The chain couples TRBV28 to TRBJ2-3, with 7 bases that match TRBD1. CDR3 size: 14 residues. J gave up 4 bases and V 4 bases, and 5 bases lay outside the gene matches. The germline gives CDR1 MDHEN, CDR2 SYDVKM. Together with reference TRBV28 and TRBJ2-3, the CDR3 gives the full variable domain: DVKVTQSSRYLVKRTGEKVFLECVQDMDHENMFWYRQDPGLGLRLIYFSYDVKMKEKGDIPEGYSVSREKKERFSLILESASTNQTSMYLCASSSQGVSDTQYFGPGTRLTVL.

The chain uses TRBV28 and TRBJ1-2, with D uncertain. Germline CDR1 reads MDHEN; CDR2 reads SYDVKM. Trimming removed 8 bases from V and 2 bases from J, with 6 bases in between. CDR3 length: 11 residues. The chain's CDR3 is CASGPNYGYTF. CDR3 sequence (DNA): TGTGCCAGCGGTCCCAACTATGGCTACACCTTC.

This clonotype turned up a few times. The chain couples TRBV6-4 to TRBJ1-2; D perhaps matches TRBD1 (6 bases). This CDR3 has 18 amino acids. The V gene's germline CDR1 is MRHNA and CDR2 SNTAGT. With 5 bases removed from V and 8 bases from J, the gap between germline ends came to 30 bases. The CDR3 spells CASSPSGGGVTNYGGYTF. The DNA for the CDR3 is TGTGCCAGCAGTCCCTCCGGAGGGGGAGTCACAAACTATGGAGGCTACACCTTC.

CDR3 amino acids: CASSLIERDTLSANTGELFF. The CDR3 DNA follows: TGTGCCAGCAGCTTAATAGAGCGGGACACCTTAAGCGCGAACACCGGGGAGCTGTTTTTT. The chain uses TRBV7-3 and TRBJ2-2; perhaps TRBD2 as D (7 bases). Germline CDR1 SGHTA, CDR2 FQGTGA. The V gene lost 1 base and the J gene lost 0 bases, with 21 bases spanning the gap. CDR3 size: 20 residues.

This chain uses TRBV9 with TRBJ2-1, with 8 bases matching TRBD2. V gave up 0 bases and J gave up 7 bases; unmatched junction bases: 15. CDR1 SGDLS and CDR2 YYNGEE come from the germline V gene. CDR3 length equals 18 residues. The DNA of the CDR3 is TGTGCCAGCAGCGTAGCTTGGCCTAGCGGGTCCACAGTGAATGAGCAGTTCTTC. Encoded protein: CASSVAWPSGSTVNEQFF.

The genes are TRBV6-6 and TRBJ1-4; D unresolved. Trimming removed 11 bases from V and 0 bases from J, with 7 bases in between. This CDR3 spans 12 amino acids. Per germline, CDR1 MNHNY and CDR2 SVGAGI (reference sequence). Here the CDR3 DNA reads TGTGCCGGGAGGGCAACTAATGAAAAACTGTTTTTT. Encoded protein: CAGRATNEKLFF.

This clonotype was picked up a small number of times. The chain carries TRBV4-3 and TRBJ1-4; D remains ambiguous. V shed 0 bases and J shed 8 bases, with 4 bases lying between them. The CDR3 extends over 12 amino acids. The germline CDR1 and CDR2 sequences are LGHNA and YSLEER. Here the CDR3 DNA reads TGCGCCAGCAGCCAAGAAACCGAAAAACTGTTTTTT. Translation gives CASSQETEKLFF.

The genes are TRBV6-2 or TRBV6-3 and TRBJ2-1, with D unclear. CDR1 is MNHEY, CDR2 SVGEGT, per germline. The CDR3 is made up of 14 amino acids. V lost 2 bases, J lost 6 bases, and 11 bases lay in between. In DNA, the CDR3 is TGTGCCAGCAGTTACAATGGTAGAATCAATGAGCAGTTCTTC. Its translation: CASSYNGRINEQFF.

This clonotype was counted between two and nine times. V and J are TRBV9 and TRBJ2-6, with 9 bases identical to TRBD2. The CDR3 has 16 residues. V was pared by 3 bases and J by 4 bases, with 5 bases of the junction left unmatched. Germline CDR1 is SGDLS and CDR2 is YYNGEE. As DNA, the CDR3 is TGTGCCAGCAGCGGGACTAGCGTATCCGGGGCCAACGTCCTGACTTTC. This gives the protein CASSGTSVSGANVLTF.

This clonotype was seen only once. The chain uses TRBV5-4 and TRBJ2-5; D is unclear. The CDR3 is 12 residues long. Trimming took off 6 bases at V and 4 bases at J, with 10 bases between the two ends. Germline V CDR1 and CDR2: SGHNT, YYREEE (reference sequence). CDR3 residues: CASKGSGETQYF. DNA of the CDR3: TGTGCCAGCAAAGGTTCGGGAGAGACCCAGTACTTC.

The chain links TRBV5-4 to TRBJ2-5, with 10 nucleotides matching TRBD1. Unmatched junction bases numbered 2, after V lost 0 bases and J lost 6 bases. Looked up from germline, CDR1 is SGHNT and CDR2 is YYREEE (reference sequence). This CDR3 is built from 14 residues. CDR3 in amino acids: CASSLGTGGQTQYF. The CDR3 bases are TGTGCCAGCAGCTTGGGGACAGGGGGTCAGACCCAGTACTTC. The full variable domain, rest sourced from reference TRBV5-4 and TRBJ2-5, is ETGVTQSPTHLIKTRGQQVTLRCSSQSGHNTVSWYQQALGQGPQFIFQYYREEENGRGNFPPRFSGLQFPNYSSELNVNALELDDSALYLCASSLGTGGQTQYFGPGTRLLVL.